This entry is about one T cell receptor (beta chain). No cognate antigen has been identified for it. Base qualities are not provided; no much larger clone lies one nucleotide away. The data stem from a study of PD-1 blockade in classical Hodgkin lymphoma (dated by TCRdb to about 2020). Describing the broader study: Nivolumab dosing was 3 mg/kg intravenously every 2 weeks, continuing until either disease progression or unacceptable toxicity. The study used CyTOF and TCR beta sequencing to define a peripheral blood immune signature of response to PD-1 blockade in classical Hodgkin lymphoma.

The time point tag for this specimen amounts to: cycle 2 day 1 (C2D1) of nivolumab. Every trial patient had relapsed after autologous stem cell transplantation, and cohorts A, B and C differed in prior brentuximab vedotin exposure. The trial cohort included some 53 patients with relapsed/refractory classical Hodgkin lymphoma, and each patient had a best overall response of complete response, partial response or progressive disease. Trial patients were treated with single-agent nivolumab in the multi-cohort phase II CheckMate 205 trial. An independent review committee assessed best overall response by applying the 2007 International Working Group response criteria. Trial PBMCs were obtained immediately prior to nivolumab initiation (C1D1) and on therapy at cycle 2 day 1 and cycle 4 day 1. Peripheral blood was collected in 8 mL Vacutainer Cell Preparation Tubes, from which PBMCs were isolated by centrifugation and then cryopreserved.

Measured from the cysteine to the phenylalanine, the CDR3 is 14 residues long. Only CDR3 DNA is held: 42 bases, read in frame from base 1. CDR1 is given as GTSNPN and CDR2 as SVGIG, both from the germline V gene (reference sequence). Compared with germline, V lacks 1 base and J lacks 2 bases; bases without a gene match: 4. Genomic DNA was isolated using the Qiagen DNeasy kit from unsorted PBMCs as well as from negatively selected CD4+ and CD8+ fractions. TCR beta CDR3 regions were amplified by immunoSEQ multiplex PCR using primers annealing to V and J segments. A synthetic immune receptor repertoire was used to minimize amplification bias, and remaining bias was computationally removed after sequencing. The paper's data handling went like this. Custom Python scripts were used to quantify repertoire diversity as the Shannon entropy index. Unsorted, CD4+ and CD8+ repertoires were analyzed separately, except in combined analyses where CD4+ and CD8+ sequences were merged in silico. Clonal expansion was defined as at least a 2-fold frequency increase after treatment relative to C1D1, with a pseudocount of 0.5 for undetected baseline clones. Singleton clones were defined as clones with 0 or 1 copy at C1D1, and non-singleton clones were defined as clones with 2 or more copies. Clones expanded in unsorted samples were labelled as CD4+, CD8+ or unknown by matching protein sequences in sorted samples from the same patient. Wilcoxon tests were applied to paired samples to test diversity changes from C1D1 to C4D1. The immuneACCESS repertoire file appears here via TCRdb, limited to in-frame rearrangements. These files lack a portion of the clones; in checked studies, under half of the deficit traces to unresolved V genes, and the cause of the others is not known. The V and J calls and clone size come from that table; D and trimming were worked out from the DNA. The sample table records around 46,000 clones; around 82% of these occur just once. The biggest ten clones account for 22% of the sample.

Results and caveats for the whole study, not just this receptor: The study was restricted to a single clinical trial cohort, and the causes of repertoire differences, possibly disease activity or prior therapy, were left undefined. Lower diversity was observed in patients in whom nivolumab was started less than 1 year after ASCT, and these patients were excluded from later analyses so that confounding by immune reconstitution would be avoided. By C4D1, a significant rise was seen in CD4+ TCR diversity but not in CD8+ TCR diversity (p=0.0027 vs p=0.16), and the rise was most apparent among complete responders (p=0.02). Trial patients with a complete response had baseline diversity similar to that of newly diagnosed patients, while partial responders and progressors had significantly lower diversity. Baseline TCR diversity was reported to be lower in newly diagnosed patients than in healthy donors and to be lower still in relapsed/refractory patients.

The origin of this receptor is a human donor with classical Hodgkin lymphoma. Here the chain combines TRBV30 and TRBJ1-1, with 7 bases in between that match TRBD1. The specimen was peripheral blood mononuclear cells (PBMCs), collected before the second cycle of nivolumab. CDR3 reads: CAWSGGQVNTEAFF. The DNA sequence is TGTGCCTGGAGTGGAGGACAGGTAAACACTGAAGCTTTCTTT.